One sample yielded the 20 T cell receptor beta chains listed below, sequenced in a study of memory CD4+ T cells and cytomegalovirus serostatus. Using immunoSEQ multiplex PCR, the repertoire was profiled, and TCRdb retains in-frame clones only, with some absent. The sample carries 40,000 to 45,000 clones, approximately 82% recorded once. The sort gate was single viable CD3+CD4+CD8-CD45RO+ cells for memory CD4+ T cells. The material sequenced was memory CD4+ T cells from blood. The receptors were sampled from an adult in good health and CMV-seronegative.

The chain uses TRBV5-1 and TRBJ2-2; the D gene is possibly TRBD1 (6 bases). The V end lost 2 bases, the J end lost 0 bases, and 8 bases lay between the germline ends. In germline, CDR1 is SGHRS, CDR2 YFSETQ. The CDR3 length is 15 residues. The CDR3: CASSLRTANTGELFF. The CDR3 DNA sequence: TGCGCCAGCAGCTTAAGGACAGCGAACACCGGGGAGCTGTTTTTT.

This chain joins TRBV11-3 and TRBJ2-2, with D perhaps TRBD2 (6 bases). Per the germline V gene, CDR1 is SGHNT and CDR2 is YENEEA. The CDR3 contains 16 residues. V lost 0 bases to trimming and J lost 3 bases, with 11 bases between them. The CDR3 protein is CASSLEPGRYTGELFF. The CDR3 DNA follows: TGTGCCAGCAGCTTAGAGCCGGGGAGGTACACCGGGGAGCTGTTTTTT.

This rearrangement joins TRBV28 to TRBJ1-3, with 8 bases matching TRBD1. CDR3 length equals 16 residues. Germline trimming cut 10 bases from V and 2 bases from J; bases unmatched to any gene: 13. Germline V CDR1 and CDR2: MDHEN, SYDVKM. The CDR3 sequence: CATHLNDRGPGNTIYF. The DNA for the CDR3 is TGTGCCACCCACCTAAACGACAGGGGCCCTGGAAACACCATATATTTT.

This chain uses TRBV2 with TRBJ1-6; TRBD1 might be the D (6 bases). Per germline, CDR1 SNHLY and CDR2 FYNNEI. V lost 8 bases to trimming and J lost 4 bases, with 21 bases between them. This CDR3 is 17 amino acids long. CDR3 bases: TGTGCCAGCCGCATCCCCACAGGGATTAAGTATAATTCACCCCTCCACTTT. Encoded protein: CASRIPTGIKYNSPLHF.

V usage is TRBV9 and J usage is TRBJ1-3; no reliable D call. CDR3 length: 16 amino acids. The ends were cut back, 0 bases at V and 3 bases at J, with 13 bases in the middle. Looked up from germline, CDR1 is SGDLS and CDR2 is YYNGEE. CDR3 coding DNA: TGTGCCAGCAGCGTAGCTGACCAGTCAATTGGAAACACCATATATTTT. It yields the protein CASSVADQSIGNTIYF.

This chain connects TRBV14 to TRBJ1-2; D gene uncertain. Looked up from germline, CDR1 is SGHDN and CDR2 is FVKESK. The CDR3 extends over 14 amino acids. Trimming pared 4 bases from V and 4 bases from J, leaving 13 bases between. In DNA form, the CDR3 reads TGTGCCAGCAGCCGCGAGGCAAACCCCTATGGCTACACCTTC. It codes for CASSREANPYGYTF.

This chain joins TRBV5-4 and TRBJ1-1, with unresolved D. CDR1 and CDR2 from the germline V gene are SGHNT and YYREEE (reference sequence). CDR3 length: 13 amino acids. The ends were cut back, 0 bases at V and 3 bases at J, with 6 bases in the middle. CDR3 amino acids: CASSLDLYTEAFF. The DNA for the CDR3 is TGTGCCAGCAGCTTGGACTTGTACACTGAAGCTTTCTTT.

In its sample, this clone is medium-sized. V gene TRBV27 combines with J gene TRBJ1-1, with 9 bases matching TRBD1. The V segment lost 6 bases and the J segment 1 base; nucleotides outside the gene matches: 9. Germline V gene data show CDR1 as MNHEY and CDR2 as SMNVEV (reference sequence). The CDR3 runs to 16 residues. CDR3 region: CASSPGTGNANTEAFF. The CDR3, as DNA: TGTGCCAGCAGCCCCGGGACAGGGAACGCGAACACTGAAGCTTTCTTT.

The rearrangement joins TRBV4-2 to TRBJ1-2, with TRBD1 identical over 9 bases. CDR1 LGHNA and CDR2 YNFKEQ come from the germline V gene. Losses at the gene ends were 3 bases for V and 4 bases for J; bases not matched to a gene: 9. This CDR3 contains 16 residues. CDR3 amino acids: CASSHPGQGNSYGYTF. In DNA form, the CDR3 reads TGTGCCAGCAGCCACCCGGGACAGGGAAATAGCTATGGCTACACCTTC.

The chain employs TRBV5-6 and TRBJ2-4; 9 bases agree with TRBD1. Germline CDR1 reads SGHDT; CDR2 reads YYEEEE. CDR3 length equals 15 residues. Germline trimming cut 4 bases from V and 6 bases from J; bases unmatched to any gene: 8. The DNA of the CDR3 is TGTGCCAGCAGCGGGGGACAGGGTATCGGAAACATTCAGTACTTC. Protein product: CASSGGQGIGNIQYF.

The chain uses TRBV15 and TRBJ2-5, with unresolved D. Germline loops: CDR1 LNHNV, CDR2 YYDKDF (reference sequence). With 5 bases removed from V and 2 bases from J, the gap between germline ends came to 9 bases. This CDR3 is built from 13 residues. The CDR3 reads CATSPDGQETQYF. The CDR3 coding sequence is TGTGCCACCAGCCCGGATGGACAAGAGACCCAGTACTTC.

The chain links TRBV7-2 to TRBJ1-3, with D hard to call. Trimming pared 2 bases from V and 8 bases from J, leaving 19 bases between. The germline V gene encodes CDR1 SGHTA and CDR2 FQGNSA. The CDR3 is 16 residues long. CDR3 region: CASSLFGVTSGDTIYF. DNA of the CDR3: TGTGCCAGCAGCTTATTTGGTGTGACCTCCGGAGACACCATATATTTT.

The rearrangement links TRBV5-1 to TRBJ2-1; the D gene could be TRBD1 or TRBD2 (5 bases each). Germline V gene data show CDR1 as SGHRS and CDR2 as YFSETQ. Between the trimmed V and J ends, which lost 2 bases and 0 bases, there was a span of 9 bases. The CDR3 has 15 residues. Here the CDR3 reads CASSLVGDSYNEQFF. CDR3 in DNA: TGCGCCAGCAGCTTAGTGGGGGACTCCTACAATGAGCAGTTCTTC. The entire variable domain, with the rest obtained from reference TRBV5-1 and TRBJ2-1, is as follows: KAGVTQTPRYLIKTRGQQVTLSCSPISGHRSVSWYQQTPGQGLQFLFEYFSETQRNKGNFPGRFSGRQFSNSRSEMNVSTLELGDSALYLCASSLVGDSYNEQFFGPGTRLTVL.

The chain combines TRBV5-1 with TRBJ2-3, with 9 bases identical to TRBD1. V lost 2 bases and J lost 4; bases outside the gene matches: 8. The CDR3 runs 16 residues. Germline CDR1 and CDR2: SGHRS and YFSETQ. The CDR3 DNA reads as TGCGCCAGCAGCTTACAGGGGGCGACGGTGTCAGATACGCAGTATTTT. Translating it yields CASSLQGATVSDTQYF.

CDR3 DNA: TGTGCCAGCAGCGTAGACGGCGGGGGAAACTACAATGAGCAGTTCTTC. This codes for CASSVDGGGNYNEQFF. V usage is TRBV9 and J usage is TRBJ2-1; 7 nucleotides agree with TRBD2. The J segment lost 3 bases and the V segment lost 0 bases, leaving 6 bases of the junction unmatched. Germline CDR1 and CDR2: SGDLS and YYNGEE. CDR3 length equals 16 residues.

V is TRBV30 and J is TRBJ1-1; weak D call: TRBD1 (5 bases). This CDR3 has 14 amino acids. The germline V gene encodes CDR1 GTSNPN and CDR2 SVGIG (reference sequence). V was clipped by 4 bases and J by 1 base, with 13 bases between them. This CDR3 reads CAWTPRTPNTEAFF. For the CDR3, the DNA is TGTGCCTGGACCCCGAGGACACCGAACACTGAAGCTTTCTTT.

The chain employs TRBV29-1 and TRBJ1-1, with no clear D. With 7 bases removed from V and 3 bases from J, the gap between germline ends came to 9 bases. Germline loops: CDR1 SQVTM, CDR2 ANQGSEA. This CDR3 is 11 amino acids long. For the CDR3, the DNA is TGCAGCGGGGGATGGGACACTGAAGCTTTCTTT. This translates into CSGGWDTEAFF. The variable domain in full, completed from reference TRBV29-1 and TRBJ1-1, reads SAVISQKPSRDICQRGTSLTIQCQVDSQVTMMFWYRQQPGQSLTLIATANQGSEATYESGFVIDKFPISRPNLTFSTLTVSNMSPEDSSIYLCSGGWDTEAFFGQGTRLTVV.

With regard to this clone: One junction end does not reproduce the germline sequence, and a read error may be involved. Here the CDR3 DNA reads TGTGCCAGCAGCGTAACAGGGGGCGATGAAGCTTTCTTT. Its translation is CASSVTGGDEAFF. The V call is TRBV7-3, the J call TRBJ1-1; 9 nucleotides agree with TRBD1. Germline V gives CDR1 SGHTA, CDR2 FQGTGA. The CDR3 totals 13 residues.

The J gene is TRBJ1-6, the V gene TRBV5-1; unclear D gene. This CDR3 region has 12 residues. Between the trimmed V and J ends, which lost 0 bases and 7 bases, there was a span of 2 bases. CDR1 is SGHRS, CDR2 YFSETQ, per germline. CDR3 in amino acids: CASSLENSPLHF. CDR3 sequence (DNA): TGCGCCAGCAGCTTGGAGAATTCACCCCTCCACTTT. Drawing the rest from reference TRBV5-1 and TRBJ1-6, the complete variable domain is KAGVTQTPRYLIKTRGQQVTLSCSPISGHRSVSWYQQTPGQGLQFLFEYFSETQRNKGNFPGRFSGRQFSNSRSEMNVSTLELGDSALYLCASSLENSPLHFGNGTRLTVT.

This clone has just a few counts. CDR3 sequence (DNA): TGTGCCAGCAAGGTGAGCTCCTACAATGAGCAGTTCTTC. This codes for CASKVSSYNEQFF. V is TRBV7-9 and J is TRBJ2-1, with D unresolved. This CDR3 spans 13 amino acids. Germline V lookup: CDR1 SEHNR, CDR2 FQNEAQ (reference sequence). The V end lost 7 bases, the J end lost 0 bases, and 7 bases lay between the germline ends. The full variable domain, in which reference TRBV7-9 and TRBJ2-1 provide the parts outside the CDR3, is DTGVSQNPRHKITKRGQNVTFRCDPISEHNRLYWYRQTLGQGPEFLTYFQNEAQLEKSRLLSDRFSAERPKGSFSTLEIQRTEQGDSAMYLCASKVSSYNEQFFGPGTRLTVL.